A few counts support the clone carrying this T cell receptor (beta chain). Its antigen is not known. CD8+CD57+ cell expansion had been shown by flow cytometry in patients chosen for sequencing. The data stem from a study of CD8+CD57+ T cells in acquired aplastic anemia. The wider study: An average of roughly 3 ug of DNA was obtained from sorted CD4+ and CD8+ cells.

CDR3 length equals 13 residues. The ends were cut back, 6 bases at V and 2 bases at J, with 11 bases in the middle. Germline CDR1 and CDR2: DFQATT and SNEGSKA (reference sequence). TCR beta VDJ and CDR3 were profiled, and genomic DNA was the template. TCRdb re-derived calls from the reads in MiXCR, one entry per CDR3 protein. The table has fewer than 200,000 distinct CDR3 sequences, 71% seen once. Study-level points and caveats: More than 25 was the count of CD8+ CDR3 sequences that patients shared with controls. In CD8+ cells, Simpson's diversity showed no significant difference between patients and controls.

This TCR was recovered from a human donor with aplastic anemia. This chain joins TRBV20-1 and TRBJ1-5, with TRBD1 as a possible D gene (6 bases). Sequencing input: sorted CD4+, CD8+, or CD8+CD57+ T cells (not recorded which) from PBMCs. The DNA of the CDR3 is TGCAGTGCAGTCCGACAGGGCAATCAGCCCCAGCATTTT. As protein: CSAVRQGNQPQHF.